This entry concerns a single T cell receptor beta chain. In germline, CDR1 is SNHLY, CDR2 FYNNEI. The CDR3 loop spans 14 amino acids. V was clipped by 6 bases and J by 2 bases, with 13 bases between them. TCR beta chains were sequenced at survey level with immunoSEQ. Some clones are missing from TCRdb's copy, which holds only in-frame ones; the method was immunoSEQ multiplex PCR. This table holds approximately 70,000 clones, about 94% found once. The rearrangement uses TRBV2 and TRBJ1-1; tentatively, D is TRBD1 (5 bases). The sample comprised PBMCs. This receptor was identified in a man in his forties or fifties with rheumatoid arthritis. CDR3 bases: TGTGCCAGCAGAACACGGGACGGCAACACTGAAGCTTTCTTT. It is translated as CASRTRDGNTEAFF. Full variable domain (outside the CDR3, taken from reference TRBV2 and TRBJ1-1): EPEVTQTPSHQVTQMGQEVILRCVPISNHLYFYWYRQILGQKVEFLVSFYNNEISEKSEIFDDQFSVERPDGSNFTLKIRSTKLEDSAMYFCASRTRDGNTEAFFGQGTRLTVV.